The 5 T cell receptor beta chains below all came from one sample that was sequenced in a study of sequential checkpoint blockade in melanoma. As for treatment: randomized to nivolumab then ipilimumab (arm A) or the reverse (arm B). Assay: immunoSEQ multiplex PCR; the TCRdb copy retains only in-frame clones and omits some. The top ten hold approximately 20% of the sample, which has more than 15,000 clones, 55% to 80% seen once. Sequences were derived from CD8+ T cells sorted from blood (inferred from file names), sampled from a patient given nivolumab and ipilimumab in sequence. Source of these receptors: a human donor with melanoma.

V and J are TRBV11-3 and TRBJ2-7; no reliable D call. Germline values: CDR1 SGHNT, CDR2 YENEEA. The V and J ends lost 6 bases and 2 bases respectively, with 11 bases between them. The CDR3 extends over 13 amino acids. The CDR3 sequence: CASSLRGTYEQYF. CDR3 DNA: TGTGCCAGCAGTCTACGAGGTACCTACGAGCAGTACTTC.

The CDR3 DNA reads TGTGCCAGTGGACTAGCGGGGTACGAGCAGTACTTC. Amino acid sequence: CASGLAGYEQYF. The gene calls are TRBV25-1 and TRBJ2-7; 12 positions match TRBD2. Germline loops: CDR1 MGHDK, CDR2 SYGVNS. The length of the CDR3 is 12 residues. Trimming at V came to 9 bases and at J to 4 bases, leaving 1 base not matched to a gene.

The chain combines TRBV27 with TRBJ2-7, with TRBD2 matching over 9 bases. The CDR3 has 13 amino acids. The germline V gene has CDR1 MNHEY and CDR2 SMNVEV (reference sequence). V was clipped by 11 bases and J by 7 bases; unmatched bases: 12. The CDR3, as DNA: TGTGCCTCACGGTTAGCGGGGGTTCCGGAGCAGTACTTC. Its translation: CASRLAGVPEQYF.

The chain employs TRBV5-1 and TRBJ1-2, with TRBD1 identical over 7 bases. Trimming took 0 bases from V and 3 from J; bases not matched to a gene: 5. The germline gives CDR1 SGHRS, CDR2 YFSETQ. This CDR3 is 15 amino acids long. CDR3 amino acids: CASSLETGAYYGYTF. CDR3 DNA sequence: TGCGCCAGCAGCTTGGAAACAGGGGCATACTATGGCTACACCTTC.

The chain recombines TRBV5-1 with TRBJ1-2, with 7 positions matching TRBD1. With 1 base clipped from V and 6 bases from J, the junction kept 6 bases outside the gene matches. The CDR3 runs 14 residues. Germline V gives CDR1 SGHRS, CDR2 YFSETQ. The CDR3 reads CASSLLGGYDGYTF. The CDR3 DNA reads TGCGCCAGCAGCTTGTTAGGGGGCTATGATGGCTACACCTTC.